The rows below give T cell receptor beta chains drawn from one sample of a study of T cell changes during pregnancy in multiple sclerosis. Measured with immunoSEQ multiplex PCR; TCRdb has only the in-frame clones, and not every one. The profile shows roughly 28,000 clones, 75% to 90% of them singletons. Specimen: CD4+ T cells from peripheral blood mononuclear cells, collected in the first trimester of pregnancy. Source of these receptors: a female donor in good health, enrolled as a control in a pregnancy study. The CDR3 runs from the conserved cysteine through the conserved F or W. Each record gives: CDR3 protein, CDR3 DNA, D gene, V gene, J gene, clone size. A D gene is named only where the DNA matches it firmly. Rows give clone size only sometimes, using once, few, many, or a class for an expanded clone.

CASSRLAGGDTQYF	TGTGCCAGCAGCCGACTAGCGGGAGGGGATACGCAGTATTTT	TRBD2	TRBV6-5	TRBJ2-3	once
CASSPHGDEQYF	TGTGCCAGCAGCCCCCACGGGGACGAGCAGTACTTC	.	TRBV7-9	TRBJ2-7	once
CASSKTSGTDTQYF	TGTGCCAGCAGCAAGACTAGCGGAACAGATACGCAGTATTTT	TRBD2	TRBV4-2	TRBJ2-3	.
CASSGPLGGGYTF	TGTGCCAGCAGTGGCCCTCTAGGCGGTGGCTACACCTTC	.	TRBV25-1	TRBJ1-2	.
CASSNRQGAGDTQYF	TGTGCCAGCAGTAATCGACAGGGGGCTGGAGATACGCAGTATTTT	TRBD1	TRBV6-6	TRBJ2-3	.
CASRGYYEQYF	TGTGCCAGCAGGGGATACTACGAGCAGTACTTC	.	TRBV18	TRBJ2-7	.
CSVKEGQTDTEAFF	TGCAGCGTGAAAGAGGGACAGACGGACACTGAAGCTTTCTTT	TRBD1	TRBV29-1	TRBJ1-1	few
CASSLRDRGPSTEAFF	TGTGCCAGCAGCCTCCGGGACAGGGGGCCCAGCACTGAAGCTTTCTTT	TRBD1	TRBV5-4	TRBJ1-1	.
CASSVGDSSGIRSEQYF	TGTGCCAGCAGCGTAGGGGACTCGAGCGGGATCCGATCCGAGCAGTACTTC	TRBD2	TRBV9	TRBJ2-7	.
CASTSGVSDEQFF	TGTGCCAGCACTAGCGGAGTAAGCGATGAGCAGTTCTTC	TRBD2	TRBV6-7	TRBJ2-1	.
CASSFGGGNTEAFF	TGTGCCAGCAGCTTCGGCGGGGGGAACACTGAAGCTTTCTTT	.	TRBV7-9	TRBJ1-1	.
CASSLTRRGSTDTQYF	TGTGCCAGCAGCCTTACACGGCGGGGGAGCACAGATACGCAGTATTTT	TRBD2	TRBV14	TRBJ2-3	.
CASSWALIGNTIYF	TGTGCCAGCAGTTGGGCCCTAATTGGAAACACCATATATTTT	.	TRBV28	TRBJ1-3	once
CASRNYGRPEQFF	TGCGCCAGCAGGAACTATGGGAGGCCCGAGCAGTTCTTC	.	TRBV5-1	TRBJ2-1	.
CASSAPGRPGEKLFF	TGTGCCAGCAGTGCCCCGGGTCGGCCAGGGGAAAAACTGTTTTTT	.	TRBV6-5	TRBJ1-4	.
CASSGSTSQETQYF	TGCGCCAGTTCAGGGTCGACTAGCCAAGAGACCCAGTACTTC	.	TRBV5-1	TRBJ2-5	.
CASRRTGDTYGYTF	TGTGCCAGTAGAAGGACAGGGGATACCTATGGCTACACCTTC	TRBD1	TRBV19	TRBJ1-2	.
CASSQDLETGPYEQYF	TGTGCCAGCAGCCAAGATTTGGAGACAGGACCCTACGAGCAGTACTTC	.	TRBV14	TRBJ2-7	.
CASPSDCGNTEAFF	TGTGCCAGCCCGTCGGACTGCGGGAACACTGAAGCTTTCTTT	.	TRBV6-9	TRBJ1-1	.
CASSPRRQGAWEQFF	TGTGCCAGCAGCCCTCGGAGACAGGGGGCATGGGAGCAGTTCTTC	TRBD1	TRBV28	TRBJ2-1	.
CASNDHSGQFF	TGTGCCAGTAATGATCATAGCGGACAGTTCTTC	.	TRBV6-6	TRBJ2-1	.
CASSKTGTGTTYEQYF	TGTGCCAGTAGTAAGACCGGGACAGGGACTACCTACGAGCAGTACTTC	TRBD1	TRBV19	TRBJ2-7	.
CASSVGQGTYQETQYF	TGTGCCAGCAGCGTGGGACAGGGGACCTACCAAGAGACCCAGTACTTC	TRBD1	TRBV9	TRBJ2-5	once
CASSLDRAADTQYF	TGTGCCAGCAGCTTAGACAGGGCCGCAGATACGCAGTATTTT	.	TRBV7-2	TRBJ2-3	.
CASSLAGGDTQYF	TGTGCCAGCAGCTTAGCGGGAGGTGATACGCAGTATTTT	.	TRBV7-8	TRBJ2-3	.
CSAALSGGANEQYF	TGCAGCGCAGCCCTTAGCGGGGGGGCGAACGAGCAGTACTTC	TRBD2	TRBV29-1	TRBJ2-7	.
CASSIEAGQANGYTF	TGTGCCAGTAGTATAGAGGCGGGACAGGCTAATGGCTACACCTTC	TRBD1	TRBV19	TRBJ1-2	.
CASSLVSSGANVLTF	TGTGCCAGCAGCTTGGTTAGTTCGGGGGCCAACGTCCTGACTTTC	.	TRBV5-4	TRBJ2-6	.
CASSEGGGHNSPLHF	TGTGCCAGCAGTGAAGGGGGAGGTCATAATTCACCCCTCCACTTT	.	TRBV2	TRBJ1-6	.
CASSPGQQSYEQYF	TGTGCCAGCTCCCCGGGACAGCAATCCTACGAGCAGTACTTC	TRBD1	TRBV18	TRBJ2-7	.
CASSAQNREQYF	TGTGCCAGCAGTGCCCAGAACCGCGAGCAGTACTTC	.	TRBV2	TRBJ2-7	.
CASSFGGSHGYTF	TGTGCCAGCAGCTTCGGAGGGAGCCATGGCTACACCTTC	.	TRBV7-2	TRBJ1-2	few
CASSLREYYNEQFF	TGTGCCAGCAGCTTGCGGGAGTACTACAATGAGCAGTTCTTC	TRBD2	TRBV7-2	TRBJ2-1	.
CASSLGTSRARREQYF	TGTGCCAGCAGCTTAGGGACTAGCAGAGCCCGCAGGGAGCAGTACTTC	TRBD2	TRBV7-8	TRBJ2-7	.
CTSSQDRDWQETQYF	TGCACCAGCAGCCAAGATCGGGACTGGCAAGAGACCCAGTACTTC	.	TRBV1	TRBJ2-5	.
CASRRSGTDYGYTF	TGTGCCAGCAGACGTTCCGGGACAGACTATGGCTACACCTTC	TRBD1	TRBV27	TRBJ1-2	.
CATSTYEGGYTF	TGTGCCACCTCGACCTACGAGGGTGGCTACACCTTC	.	TRBV19	TRBJ1-2	.
CASSPMAQAAGELFF	TGTGCCAGCTCACCCATGGCACAGGCGGCCGGGGAGCTGTTTTTT	.	TRBV18	TRBJ2-2	.
CSVVGQGISEAFF	TGCAGCGTTGTGGGGCAGGGGATCTCTGAAGCTTTCTTT	.	TRBV29-1	TRBJ1-1	.
CASSIGGHTEAFF	TGTGCCAGCAGCATAGGAGGGCACACTGAAGCTTTCTTT	.	TRBV6-5	TRBJ1-1	.
CASSVAGNEQFF	TGTGCCAGCAGCGTAGCCGGCAATGAGCAGTTCTTC	.	TRBV9	TRBJ2-1	.
CASSLAAPTQETQYF	TGTGCCAGCAGCTTGGCAGCGCCTACCCAAGAGACCCAGTACTTC	.	TRBV5-8	TRBJ2-5	.
CSGKGQASTDTQYF	TGCAGCGGCAAGGGACAGGCCAGCACAGATACGCAGTATTTT	TRBD1	TRBV29-1	TRBJ2-3	.
CASSLIAGGQSPLHF	TGTGCCAGCAGTTTGATCGCAGGGGGACAGTCACCCCTCCACTTT	TRBD1	TRBV28	TRBJ1-6	.
CASSVEGGYNEQFF	TGTGCCAGCAGCGTAGAGGGGGGGTACAATGAGCAGTTCTTC	.	TRBV9	TRBJ2-1	.